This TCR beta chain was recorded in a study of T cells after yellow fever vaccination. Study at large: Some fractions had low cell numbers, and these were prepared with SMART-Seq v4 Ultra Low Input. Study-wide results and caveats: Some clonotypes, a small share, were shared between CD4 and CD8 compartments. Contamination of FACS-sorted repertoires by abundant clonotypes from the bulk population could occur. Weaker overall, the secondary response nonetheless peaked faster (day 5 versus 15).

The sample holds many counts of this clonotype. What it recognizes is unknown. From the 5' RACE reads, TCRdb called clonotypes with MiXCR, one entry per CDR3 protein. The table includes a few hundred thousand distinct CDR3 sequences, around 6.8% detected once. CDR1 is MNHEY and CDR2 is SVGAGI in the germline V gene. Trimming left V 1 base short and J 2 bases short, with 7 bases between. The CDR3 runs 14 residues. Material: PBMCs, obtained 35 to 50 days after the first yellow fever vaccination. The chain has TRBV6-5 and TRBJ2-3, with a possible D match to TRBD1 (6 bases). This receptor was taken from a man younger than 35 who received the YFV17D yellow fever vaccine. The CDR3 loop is CASSYWTDTDTQYF. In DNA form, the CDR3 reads TGTGCCAGCAGTTACTGGACAGACACAGATACGCAGTATTTT.